One T cell receptor beta chain is described in this entry. The data are from a study of shared clonotypes between healthy human individuals. The repertoire was sequenced with immunoSEQ multiplex PCR; TCRdb's copy has only in-frame clones and lacks some. This repertoire shows under 1,100,000 clones, about 76% found once; its top ten account for about 1.5%. The germline gives CDR1 KGHSH, CDR2 LQKENI. The CDR3 is made up of 11 amino acids. V was cut by 6 bases and J by 5 bases, with 7 bases left in between. From CD4+ cells came CD45RA+ naive and CD45RA-negative memory subsets. The material sequenced was memory CD4+ T cells sorted from blood. Stated subset: CD45RA-negative fraction. This sequence originates from a man younger than 35 in good health. The chain couples TRBV18 to TRBJ1-2; D unclear. Here the CDR3 DNA reads TGTGCCAGCTCGGATAGGTATGGCTACACCTTC. It encodes CASSDRYGYTF. The full variable domain, completed using reference TRBV18 and TRBJ1-2, is NAGVMQNPRHLVRRRGQEARLRCSPMKGHSHVYWYRQLPEEGLKFMVYLQKENIIDESGMPKERFSAEFPKEGPSILRIQQVVRGDSAAYFCASSDRYGYTFGSGTRLTVV.